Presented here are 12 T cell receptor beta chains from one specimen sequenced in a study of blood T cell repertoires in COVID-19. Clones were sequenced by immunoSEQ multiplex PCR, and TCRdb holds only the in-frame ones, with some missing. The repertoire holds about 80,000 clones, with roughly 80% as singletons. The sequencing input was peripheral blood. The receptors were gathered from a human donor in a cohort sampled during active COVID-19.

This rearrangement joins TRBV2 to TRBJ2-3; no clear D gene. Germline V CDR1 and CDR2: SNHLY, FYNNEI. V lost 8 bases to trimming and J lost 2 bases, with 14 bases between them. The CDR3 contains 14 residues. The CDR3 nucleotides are TGTGCCAGCCTAGAAAGACTCACCACAGATACGCAGTATTTT. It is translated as CASLERLTTDTQYF.

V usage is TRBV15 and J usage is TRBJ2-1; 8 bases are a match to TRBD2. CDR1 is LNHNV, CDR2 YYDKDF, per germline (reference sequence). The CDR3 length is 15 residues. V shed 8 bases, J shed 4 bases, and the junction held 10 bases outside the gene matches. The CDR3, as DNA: TGTGCCACCGCCGTGGGGAGCGGGGGTTACAATGAGCAGTTCTTC. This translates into CATAVGSGGYNEQFF. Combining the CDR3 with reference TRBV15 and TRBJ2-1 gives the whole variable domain DAMVIQNPRYQVTQFGKPVTLSCSQTLNHNVMYWYQQKSSQAPKLLFHYYDKDFNNEADTPDNFQSRRPNTSFCFLDIRSPGLGDTAMYLCATAVGSGGYNEQFFGPGTRLTVL.

The CDR3 reads CASSLEAVGSSTDTQYF. CDR3 sequence (DNA): TGCGCCAGCAGCTTGGAAGCGGTGGGGTCTAGCACAGATACGCAGTATTTT. This chain joins TRBV5-1 and TRBJ2-3, with a tentative D call TRBD2 (5 bases). The CDR3 sequence is 17 residues long. Looked up from germline, CDR1 is SGHRS and CDR2 is YFSETQ. V was trimmed by 0 bases and J by 0 bases, leaving 14 bases between them. Full variable domain (rest looked up from reference TRBV5-1 and TRBJ2-3): KAGVTQTPRYLIKTRGQQVTLSCSPISGHRSVSWYQQTPGQGLQFLFEYFSETQRNKGNFPGRFSGRQFSNSRSEMNVSTLELGDSALYLCASSLEAVGSSTDTQYFGPGTRLTVL.

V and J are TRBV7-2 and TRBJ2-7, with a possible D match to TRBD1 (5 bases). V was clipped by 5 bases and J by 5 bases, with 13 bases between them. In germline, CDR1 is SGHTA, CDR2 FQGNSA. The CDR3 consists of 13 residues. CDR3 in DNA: TGTGCCAGCAGCACCAGGGTCTTCCACGAGCAGTACTTC. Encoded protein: CASSTRVFHEQYF.

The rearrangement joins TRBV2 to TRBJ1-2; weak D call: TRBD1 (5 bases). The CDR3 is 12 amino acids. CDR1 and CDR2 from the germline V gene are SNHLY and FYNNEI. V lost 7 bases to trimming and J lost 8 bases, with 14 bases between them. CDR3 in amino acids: CASKTVRSGYTF. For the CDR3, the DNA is TGTGCCAGCAAGACAGTTAGGTCGGGCTACACCTTC.

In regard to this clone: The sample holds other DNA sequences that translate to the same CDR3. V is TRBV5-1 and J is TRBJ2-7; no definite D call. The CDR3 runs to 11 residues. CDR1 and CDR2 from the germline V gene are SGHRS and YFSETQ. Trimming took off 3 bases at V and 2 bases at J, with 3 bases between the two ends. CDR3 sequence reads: CASSSTYEQYF. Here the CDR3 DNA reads TGCGCCAGCAGCTCCACCTACGAGCAGTACTTC.

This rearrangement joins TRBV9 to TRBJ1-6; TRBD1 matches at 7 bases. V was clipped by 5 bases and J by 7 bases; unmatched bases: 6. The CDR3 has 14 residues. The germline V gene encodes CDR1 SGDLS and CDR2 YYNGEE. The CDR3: CASRPGQTNSPLHF. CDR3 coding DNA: TGTGCCAGCAGGCCGGGACAGACGAATTCACCCCTCCACTTT.

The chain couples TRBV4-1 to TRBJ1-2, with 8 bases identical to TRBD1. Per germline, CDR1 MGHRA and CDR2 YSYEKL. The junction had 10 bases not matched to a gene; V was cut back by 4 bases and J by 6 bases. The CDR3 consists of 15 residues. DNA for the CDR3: TGCGCCAGCAGCCGACCGACGGACAGGGTACATGGCTACACCTTC. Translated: CASSRPTDRVHGYTF.

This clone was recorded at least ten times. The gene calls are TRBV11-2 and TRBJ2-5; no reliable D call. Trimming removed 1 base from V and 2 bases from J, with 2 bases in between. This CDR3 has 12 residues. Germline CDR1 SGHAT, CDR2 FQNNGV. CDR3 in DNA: TGTGCCAGCAGCTTAGCACAAGAGACCCAGTACTTC. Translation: CASSLAQETQYF.

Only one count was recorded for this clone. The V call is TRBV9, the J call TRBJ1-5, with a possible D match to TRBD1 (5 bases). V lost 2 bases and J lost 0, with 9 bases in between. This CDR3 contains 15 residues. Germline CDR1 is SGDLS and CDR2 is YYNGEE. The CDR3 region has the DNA TGTGCCAGCAGCGTGGGGGACTATAGCAATCAGCCCCAGCATTTT. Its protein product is CASSVGDYSNQPQHF.

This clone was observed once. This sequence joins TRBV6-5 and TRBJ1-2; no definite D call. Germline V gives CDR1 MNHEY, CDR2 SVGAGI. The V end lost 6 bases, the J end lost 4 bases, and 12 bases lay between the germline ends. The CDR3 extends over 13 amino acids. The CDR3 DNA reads TGTGCCAGCAGCCAGACACCTTCCTATGGCTACACCTTC. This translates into CASSQTPSYGYTF.

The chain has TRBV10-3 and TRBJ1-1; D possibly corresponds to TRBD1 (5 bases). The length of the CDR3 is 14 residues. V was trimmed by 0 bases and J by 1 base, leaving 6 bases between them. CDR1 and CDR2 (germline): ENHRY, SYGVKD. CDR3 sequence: CAISESGANTEAFF. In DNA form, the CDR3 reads TGTGCCATCAGTGAGTCAGGGGCGAACACTGAAGCTTTCTTT.